Listed below are T cell receptor beta chains from one sample, sequenced in a study of metastatic and nonmetastatic thyroid tumors. TCRdb re-analyzed the PCR reads using MiXCR. The sample contains some 6,800 clones, about a third of which appear only once. The sequenced sample was adjacent normal tissue. These receptors originate from a female donor with papillary thyroid cancer or a benign thyroid nodule (not recorded which). Some clones in this sample may be carry-over from other donors' samples. The CDR3 runs from the conserved cysteine through the conserved F or W. A D gene is named only where the DNA matches it firmly. Clone size is stated in some rows and not others, as once, few, many or a class when expanded.

d_gene: NA; len: 14; v_gene: TRBV6-5; j_gene: TRBJ2-2; abundance: NA; CDR3aa: CASSYSTVAGELFF; CDR3nt: TGTGCCAGCAGTTACTCGACTGTAGCCGGGGAGCTGTTTTTT
d_gene: NA; len: 11; v_gene: TRBV7-9; j_gene: TRBJ1-1; abundance: NA; CDR3aa: CASGGSTEAFF; CDR3nt: TGTGCCAGCGGCGGTAGCACTGAAGCTTTCTTT
d_gene: NA; len: 13; v_gene: TRBV20-1; j_gene: TRBJ1-2; abundance: NA; CDR3aa: CSARDIGADGYTF; CDR3nt: TGCAGTGCTAGAGATATCGGGGCGGATGGCTACACCTTC
d_gene: NA; len: 13; v_gene: TRBV28; j_gene: TRBJ1-2; abundance: few; CDR3aa: CASSLFVGYGYTF; CDR3nt: TGTGCCAGCAGTTTATTCGTAGGCTATGGCTACACCTTC
d_gene: TRBD2; len: 16; v_gene: TRBV11-2; j_gene: TRBJ2-3; abundance: NA; CDR3aa: CASSLDGAGGSDTQYF; CDR3nt: TGTGCCAGCAGCTTAGATGGAGCGGGGGGGTCGGATACGCAGTATTTT
d_gene: TRBD2; len: 14; v_gene: TRBV7-3; j_gene: TRBJ2-7; abundance: few; CDR3aa: CASSFSSGPYEQYF; CDR3nt: TGTGCCAGCAGCTTTTCTAGCGGGCCCTACGAGCAGTACTTC
d_gene: NA; len: 16; v_gene: TRBV6-1; j_gene: TRBJ1-5; abundance: NA; CDR3aa: CASSRGGSYGNQPLVF; CDR3nt: TGTGCCAGCAGTAGGGGGGGGAGTTATGGCAATCAGCCCCTGGTTTTT
d_gene: NA; len: 15; v_gene: TRBV6-6; j_gene: TRBJ1-6; abundance: few; CDR3aa: CASSYTGTLNSPLHF; CDR3nt: TGTGCCAGCAGTTACACAGGGACCTTAAATTCACCCCTCCACTTT
d_gene: NA; len: 14; v_gene: TRBV5-1; j_gene: TRBJ2-1; abundance: NA; CDR3aa: CASSLAVQGNEQFF; CDR3nt: TGCGCCAGCAGCTTGGCCGTTCAGGGGAATGAGCAGTTCTTC
d_gene: NA; len: 15; v_gene: TRBV12-3/TRBV12-4; j_gene: TRBJ1-4; abundance: NA; CDR3aa: CASSLVRGLDEKLFF; CDR3nt: TGTGCCAGCAGTTTAGTGAGAGGTCTAGATGAAAAACTGTTTTTT
d_gene: TRBD1; len: 14; v_gene: TRBV2; j_gene: TRBJ1-5; abundance: few; CDR3aa: CASSGQGGNQPQHF; CDR3nt: TGTGCCAGCTCTGGACAGGGCGGCAATCAGCCCCAGCATTTT
d_gene: NA; len: 13; v_gene: TRBV6-4; j_gene: TRBJ1-5; abundance: few; CDR3aa: CASSSGTNQPQHF; CDR3nt: TGTGCCAGCAGTTCCGGGACAAATCAGCCCCAGCATTTT
d_gene: NA; len: 14; v_gene: TRBV27; j_gene: TRBJ1-5; abundance: NA; CDR3aa: CASSLNGNNQPQHF; CDR3nt: TGTGCCAGCAGTTTAAACGGGAACAATCAGCCCCAGCATTTT
d_gene: TRBD1; len: 14; v_gene: TRBV18; j_gene: TRBJ2-5; abundance: NA; CDR3aa: CASSPGQGRETQYF; CDR3nt: TGTGCCAGCTCACCGGGACAGGGGAGGGAGACCCAGTACTTC
d_gene: NA; len: 14; v_gene: TRBV7-2; j_gene: TRBJ1-1; abundance: medium-sized; CDR3aa: CASNSYLGSTEAFF; CDR3nt: TGTGCCAGCAACTCCTATCTAGGGAGCACTGAAGCTTTCTTT
d_gene: TRBD2; len: 19; v_gene: TRBV7-2; j_gene: TRBJ2-1; abundance: few; CDR3aa: CASSLMGTSGGRVFNEQFF; CDR3nt: TGTGCCAGCAGCTTAATGGGGACTAGCGGCGGGCGGGTCTTCAATGAGCAGTTCTTC
d_gene: NA; len: 14; v_gene: TRBV6-1; j_gene: TRBJ2-7; abundance: NA; CDR3aa: CASSAGQGGDEHYF; CDR3nt: TGTGCCAGCAGTGCGGGGCAGGGTGGCGACGAGCATTACTTC
d_gene: NA; len: 15; v_gene: TRBV25-1; j_gene: TRBJ1-1; abundance: NA; CDR3aa: CASSPPYGGRTEAFF; CDR3nt: TGTGCCAGCAGTCCACCTTATGGGGGGCGAACTGAAGCTTTCTTT
d_gene: TRBD1; len: 16; v_gene: TRBV11-2; j_gene: TRBJ2-3; abundance: once; CDR3aa: CASSLERGQGTDTQYF; CDR3nt: TGTGCCAGCAGCTTAGAGAGGGGACAGGGGACAGATACGCAGTATTTT
d_gene: NA; len: 15; v_gene: TRBV9; j_gene: TRBJ2-7; abundance: NA; CDR3aa: CASSPHSGGLYEQYF; CDR3nt: TGTGCCAGCAGCCCGCACTCAGGGGGACTCTACGAGCAGTACTTC
d_gene: NA; len: 15; v_gene: TRBV20-1; j_gene: TRBJ2-5; abundance: medium-sized; CDR3aa: CSARDSGNLRETQYF; CDR3nt: TGCAGTGCTAGAGATTCGGGCAACCTCCGAGAGACCCAGTACTTC
d_gene: TRBD2; len: 17; v_gene: TRBV11-1; j_gene: TRBJ2-1; abundance: once; CDR3aa: CASSPRRLAGAWNEQFF; CDR3nt: TGTGCCAGCAGCCCTCGTAGGCTAGCGGGGGCGTGGAATGAGCAGTTCTTC
d_gene: TRBD2; len: 19; v_gene: TRBV2; j_gene: TRBJ2-7; abundance: NA; CDR3aa: CASSEGASGSCIGSYEQYF; CDR3nt: TGTGCCAGCAGTGAAGGGGCTAGCGGGAGTTGTATAGGGTCCTACGAGCAGTACTTC
d_gene: NA; len: 16; v_gene: TRBV12-3/TRBV12-4; j_gene: TRBJ1-4; abundance: few; CDR3aa: CASSPGPGTAWEKLFF; CDR3nt: TGTGCCAGCAGTCCTGGCCCTGGGACCGCGTGGGAAAAACTGTTTTTT
d_gene: NA; len: 12; v_gene: TRBV12-3/TRBV12-4; j_gene: TRBJ1-1; abundance: NA; CDR3aa: CASSLFGRDVFF; CDR3nt: TGTGCCAGCAGTTTATTCGGCAGGGACGTCTTCTTT
d_gene: TRBD1; len: 16; v_gene: TRBV6-1; j_gene: TRBJ1-1; abundance: NA; CDR3aa: CASGTLGQGARTEAFF; CDR3nt: TGTGCCAGCGGAACCTTAGGACAGGGGGCGCGGACTGAAGCTTTCTTT
d_gene: NA; len: 16; v_gene: TRBV11-2; j_gene: TRBJ1-2; abundance: few; CDR3aa: CASSLDSAGNYYGYTF; CDR3nt: TGTGCCAGCAGCTTAGATTCGGCAGGGAACTACTATGGCTACACCTTC
d_gene: NA; len: 16; v_gene: TRBV7-8; j_gene: TRBJ2-7; abundance: NA; CDR3aa: CASSLFALVDTYEQYF; CDR3nt: TGTGCCAGCAGCTTATTCGCCTTGGTTGACACCTACGAGCAGTACTTC
d_gene: NA; len: 15; v_gene: TRBV2; j_gene: TRBJ2-3; abundance: NA; CDR3aa: CASSEGPPGVDTQYF; CDR3nt: TGTGCCAGCAGTGAAGGCCCCCCCGGTGTAGATACGCAGTATTTT
d_gene: TRBD1; len: 15; v_gene: TRBV6-1; j_gene: TRBJ1-1; abundance: few; CDR3aa: CASARDRGLNTEAFF; CDR3nt: TGTGCCAGCGCCCGGGACAGGGGGCTGAACACTGAAGCTTTCTTT
d_gene: TRBD1; len: 16; v_gene: TRBV20-1; j_gene: TRBJ1-1; abundance: NA; CDR3aa: CSAIYQGTGIGTEAFF; CDR3nt: TGCAGTGCTATATATCAGGGGACAGGGATTGGCACTGAAGCTTTCTTT
d_gene: TRBD1; len: 14; v_gene: TRBV20-1; j_gene: TRBJ2-1; abundance: NA; CDR3aa: CSARVGTGFLGQFF; CDR3nt: TGCAGTGCTAGAGTGGGGACAGGGTTTCTCGGGCAGTTCTTC
d_gene: NA; len: 11; v_gene: TRBV30; j_gene: TRBJ2-7; abundance: few; CDR3aa: CAWSARYEQYF; CDR3nt: TGTGCCTGGAGTGCCAGGTACGAGCAGTACTTC
d_gene: NA; len: 13; v_gene: TRBV12-3/TRBV12-4; j_gene: TRBJ1-1; abundance: few; CDR3aa: CASSLHRAAEAFF; CDR3nt: TGTGCCAGCAGTTTACATCGGGCGGCTGAAGCTTTCTTT
d_gene: TRBD1; len: 15; v_gene: TRBV28; j_gene: TRBJ2-1; abundance: few; CDR3aa: CASSRGQGGGYEQFF; CDR3nt: TGTGCCAGCAGCCGGGGACAGGGAGGGGGTTATGAGCAGTTCTTC
d_gene: TRBD2; len: 17; v_gene: TRBV4-1; j_gene: TRBJ2-4; abundance: NA; CDR3aa: CASSQGLAGGPKNIQYF; CDR3nt: TGCGCCAGCAGCCAAGGACTAGCGGGGGGGCCCAAAAACATTCAGTACTTC
d_gene: NA; len: 13; v_gene: TRBV28; j_gene: TRBJ2-5; abundance: NA; CDR3aa: CASSHGVRETQYF; CDR3nt: TGTGCCAGCAGTCACGGGGTTCGCGAGACCCAGTACTTC
d_gene: NA; len: 12; v_gene: TRBV6-1; j_gene: TRBJ2-7; abundance: NA; CDR3aa: CAILPASYEQYF; CDR3nt: TGTGCCATCCTACCGGCTTCCTACGAGCAGTACTTC
d_gene: NA; len: 13; v_gene: TRBV6-1; j_gene: TRBJ1-2; abundance: NA; CDR3aa: CASRAERAYGYTF; CDR3nt: TGTGCCAGCAGAGCCGAGCGCGCCTATGGCTACACCTTC
d_gene: NA; len: 13; v_gene: TRBV7-2; j_gene: TRBJ2-7; abundance: medium-sized; CDR3aa: CASSRGLNYEQYF; CDR3nt: TGTGCCAGCAGTCGCGGACTGAACTACGAGCAGTACTTC
d_gene: NA; len: 13; v_gene: TRBV6-2/TRBV6-3; j_gene: TRBJ2-3; abundance: NA; CDR3aa: CASRGTATDTQYF; CDR3nt: TGTGCCAGCAGGGGCACAGCCACAGATACGCAGTATTTT
d_gene: TRBD2; len: 17; v_gene: TRBV4-2; j_gene: TRBJ2-3; abundance: many; CDR3aa: CASSQGVTSGGVYTQYF; CDR3nt: TGTGCCAGCAGCCAAGGGGTGACTAGCGGGGGGGTGTATACGCAGTATTTT
d_gene: TRBD2; len: 15; v_gene: TRBV12-3/TRBV12-4; j_gene: TRBJ2-1; abundance: few; CDR3aa: CASRSGLAGVSEQFF; CDR3nt: TGTGCCAGCAGATCGGGACTAGCGGGAGTAAGTGAGCAGTTCTTC
d_gene: TRBD1; len: 16; v_gene: TRBV11-3; j_gene: TRBJ1-2; abundance: many; CDR3aa: CASSPGGGRTFFGYTF; CDR3nt: TGTGCCAGCAGCCCAGGAGGGGGCAGGACCTTCTTCGGCTACACCTTC
d_gene: NA; len: 16; v_gene: TRBV6-1; j_gene: TRBJ2-1; abundance: few; CDR3aa: CASSERGGGTYNEQFF; CDR3nt: TGTGCCAGCAGTGAACGGGGCGGGGGCACCTACAATGAGCAGTTCTTC
d_gene: TRBD2; len: 16; v_gene: TRBV6-1; j_gene: TRBJ2-3; abundance: few; CDR3aa: CASVMVPGGLTDTQYF; CDR3nt: TGTGCCAGCGTAATGGTGCCGGGAGGGCTCACAGATACGCAGTATTTT
d_gene: TRBD1; len: 16; v_gene: TRBV7-3; j_gene: TRBJ1-4; abundance: NA; CDR3aa: CASSLGGQGSNEKLFF; CDR3nt: TGTGCCAGCAGCTTAGGTGGACAGGGCTCTAATGAAAAACTGTTTTTT
d_gene: TRBD1; len: 15; v_gene: TRBV30; j_gene: TRBJ1-2; abundance: NA; CDR3aa: CAWSTEGGTSYGYTF; CDR3nt: TGTGCCTGGAGTACCGAAGGGGGCACTAGCTATGGCTACACCTTC
d_gene: NA; len: 16; v_gene: TRBV27; j_gene: TRBJ1-6; abundance: few; CDR3aa: CASSPYGVGLDSPPHF; CDR3nt: TGTGCCAGCAGTCCATACGGCGTAGGGTTGGATTCACCCCCACACTTT
d_gene: TRBD2; len: 16; v_gene: TRBV7-2; j_gene: TRBJ2-1; abundance: medium-sized; CDR3aa: CASSFASSGRDNEQFF; CDR3nt: TGTGCCAGCAGCTTCGCCTCTAGCGGGAGAGACAATGAGCAGTTCTTC
d_gene: NA; len: 14; v_gene: TRBV5-5; j_gene: TRBJ1-2; abundance: NA; CDR3aa: CASSLGVGPSGYTF; CDR3nt: TGTGCCAGCAGCTTGGGTGTAGGGCCGTCTGGCTACACCTTC
d_gene: NA; len: 15; v_gene: TRBV6-5; j_gene: TRBJ1-3; abundance: many; CDR3aa: CASSYSGRGVDTIYF; CDR3nt: TGTGCCAGCAGTTACTCGGGCCGGGGGGTAGACACCATATATTTT
d_gene: NA; len: 15; v_gene: TRBV6-2/TRBV6-3; j_gene: TRBJ2-7; abundance: few; CDR3aa: CASSISGALTYEQYF; CDR3nt: TGTGCCAGCAGTATCTCGGGGGCCCTAACCTACGAGCAGTACTTC
d_gene: NA; len: 12; v_gene: TRBV6-5; j_gene: TRBJ2-1; abundance: NA; CDR3aa: CASSYQQGEQFF; CDR3nt: TGTGCCAGCAGTTACCAGCAGGGTGAGCAGTTCTTC
d_gene: NA; len: 13; v_gene: TRBV29-1; j_gene: TRBJ2-1; abundance: NA; CDR3aa: CSVDTGTTAEQFF; CDR3nt: TGCAGCGTAGACACCGGGACCACCGCAGAGCAGTTCTTC
d_gene: NA; len: 14; v_gene: TRBV2; j_gene: TRBJ2-7; abundance: NA; CDR3aa: CASSVPPENHEQYF; CDR3nt: TGTGCCAGCAGTGTACCACCAGAGAACCACGAGCAGTACTTC
d_gene: TRBD1; len: 16; v_gene: TRBV20-1; j_gene: TRBJ1-1; abundance: NA; CDR3aa: CSASLTGGRAGTEAFF; CDR3nt: TGCAGTGCTAGTTTGACAGGGGGCCGTGCGGGTACTGAAGCTTTCTTT
d_gene: NA; len: 12; v_gene: TRBV27; j_gene: TRBJ2-3; abundance: few; CDR3aa: CASSHHTDTQYF; CDR3nt: TGTGCCAGCAGTCACCACACAGATACGCAGTATTTT
d_gene: TRBD1; len: 14; v_gene: TRBV6-1; j_gene: TRBJ2-7; abundance: few; CDR3aa: CASSLGQELVEQYF; CDR3nt: TGTGCCAGCAGTTTGGGACAGGAACTGGTCGAGCAGTACTTC